A single sample is the source of the 32 T cell receptor beta chains below, sequenced in a study of T cells in localized non-small cell lung cancer. The assay was immunoSEQ multiplex PCR, and TCRdb's table has in-frame clones only and misses some. This table holds some 49,000 clones, approximately 80% found once. Sequenced material: peripheral blood mononuclear cells, taken before any cancer treatment. The receptor source for this set is a man between 40 and 69 years old with stage III lung adenocarcinoma.

The rearrangement joins TRBV30 to TRBJ2-1; 9 bases are shared with TRBD1. Trimming cost V 3 bases and J 4 bases; bases outside gene matches: 7. This CDR3 region has 15 residues. The germline CDR1 and CDR2 sequences are GTSNPN and SVGIG (reference sequence). Here the CDR3 DNA reads TGTGCCTGGAGCCTACCGGGACAGGGATACAATGAGCAGTTCTTC. Its protein is CAWSLPGQGYNEQFF.

In this sample, this clone turned up once. This chain connects TRBV2 to TRBJ1-5, with D maybe TRBD1 (6 bases). The V and J ends lost 6 bases and 1 base respectively, with 13 bases between them. The CDR3 has 15 residues. Germline V gives CDR1 SNHLY, CDR2 FYNNEI. The CDR3 reads CASSWGRGSNQPQHF. CDR3 in DNA: TGTGCCAGCAGCTGGGGGCGGGGAAGCAATCAGCCCCAGCATTTT. Filled out from reference TRBV2 and TRBJ1-5, the complete variable domain reads EPEVTQTPSHQVTQMGQEVILRCVPISNHLYFYWYRQILGQKVEFLVSFYNNEISEKSEIFDDQFSVERPDGSNFTLKIRSTKLEDSAMYFCASSWGRGSNQPQHFGDGTRLSIL.

V and J are TRBV2 and TRBJ1-3; the match to TRBD1 covers 8 bases. V trimming: 8 bases; J trimming: 2 bases; junction bases outside the gene matches: 2. The CDR3 extends over 13 amino acids. In germline, CDR1 is SNHLY, CDR2 FYNNEI. CDR3 loop: CASRQGTGNTIYF. DNA of the CDR3: TGTGCCAGCCGACAGGGGACTGGAAACACCATATATTTT.

The V and J genes are TRBV9 and TRBJ2-1, with D possibly being TRBD1 (5 bases). The V end lost 2 bases, the J end lost 4 bases, and 13 bases lay between the germline ends. Germline V gene data show CDR1 as SGDLS and CDR2 as YYNGEE. CDR3 length: 15 amino acids. Here the CDR3 DNA reads TGTGCCAGCAGCGTCGGCAGGGATTATTACAATGAGCAGTTCTTC. It codes for CASSVGRDYYNEQFF.

The gene calls are TRBV5-1 and TRBJ2-7; perhaps TRBD2 as D (5 bases). Trimming left V 0 bases short and J 3 bases short, with 13 bases between. This CDR3 region has 15 residues. Germline CDR1 and CDR2: SGHRS and YFSETQ. CDR3 sequence reads: CASSLGGRGFYEQYF. Written as DNA, the CDR3 is TGCGCCAGCAGCTTGGGGGGTCGGGGATTCTACGAGCAGTACTTC.

V usage is TRBV11-2 and J usage is TRBJ2-1; D is perhaps TRBD1 or TRBD2 (5 bases each). The length of the CDR3 is 15 residues. Trimming removed 3 bases from V and 7 bases from J, with 16 bases in between. Germline CDR1 reads SGHAT; CDR2 reads FQNNGV. The CDR3 DNA sequence: TGTGCCAGCAGCTTGGGGGAATCGAAGAAGAATGAGCAGTTCTTC. It encodes CASSLGESKKNEQFF.

The chain combines TRBV19 with TRBJ2-1; the match to TRBD1 covers 9 bases. The V segment lost 6 bases and the J segment 10 bases; nucleotides outside the gene matches: 7. Germline CDR1 and CDR2: LNHDA and SQIVND (reference sequence). CDR3 length: 13 amino acids. As DNA, the CDR3 is TGTGCCAGTAGCTGGGACAGGGCGAAAGAGCAGTTCTTC. It specifies CASSWDRAKEQFF.

This chain joins TRBV9 and TRBJ2-1, with D hard to call. Germline lookup yields CDR1 SGDLS and CDR2 YYNGEE. The CDR3 totals 11 residues. V was shortened by 3 bases and J by 5 bases, with 3 bases between the two germline ends. The DNA for the CDR3 is TGTGCCAGCAGCGCACACAATGAGCAGTTCTTC. Its protein product is CASSAHNEQFF. Full variable domain (outside the CDR3, taken from reference TRBV9 and TRBJ2-1): DSGVTQTPKHLITATGQRVTLRCSPRSGDLSVYWYQQSLDQGLQFLIQYYNGEERAKGNILERFSAQQFPDLHSELNLSSLELGDSALYFCASSAHNEQFFGPGTRLTVL.

The V and J genes are TRBV5-1 and TRBJ2-2; 12 bases are shared with TRBD1. CDR1 is SGHRS and CDR2 is YFSETQ in the germline V gene. The J segment lost 7 bases and the V segment lost 1 base, leaving 5 bases of the junction unmatched. The CDR3 totals 16 residues. The CDR3 protein is CASSLLGTGGIGELFF. The CDR3 nucleotides are TGCGCCAGCAGCTTGCTTGGGACAGGGGGCATCGGGGAGCTGTTTTTT.

The chain couples TRBV2 to TRBJ2-3; D is possibly TRBD1 or TRBD2 (5 bases each). The V and J ends lost 4 bases and 4 bases respectively, with 12 bases between them. Germline CDR1 and CDR2: SNHLY and FYNNEI. The CDR3 totals 14 residues. In nucleotides, the CDR3 is TGTGCCAGCAGTGTTCGCTTGGGACCAGATACGCAGTATTTT. Translation gives CASSVRLGPDTQYF.

The V call is TRBV29-1, the J call TRBJ1-2, with TRBD1 matching over 9 bases. The CDR3 has 14 residues. Germline-derived CDR1 and CDR2 are SQVTM and ANQGSEA. The V and J ends lost 3 bases and 8 bases, in that order; junction bases with no gene match: 10. The CDR3 here is CSVDAPGQGMGYTF. The CDR3 coding sequence is TGCAGCGTTGACGCTCCGGGACAGGGTATGGGCTACACCTTC.

This chain links TRBV16 with TRBJ2-5; D possibly corresponds to TRBD1 (6 bases). Per the germline V gene, CDR1 is KGHSY and CDR2 is FQNENV. Deletions cut 4 bases from V and 2 bases from J, with 11 bases between. This CDR3 comprises 14 residues. CDR3 sequence: CASSPPGTQETQYF. The CDR3 DNA sequence: TGTGCCAGCAGCCCCCCGGGGACACAAGAGACCCAGTACTTC.

The CDR3 DNA sequence: TGTGCCAGCAGTTCCGGGCCGCGGGCCGGGGAGCTGTTTTTT. Its translation is CASSSGPRAGELFF. The gene calls are TRBV6-1 and TRBJ2-2; the D gene is possibly TRBD2 (5 bases). The CDR3 is 14 amino acids. V was clipped by 5 bases and J by 6 bases, with 13 bases between them. Germline CDR1 and CDR2: MNHNS and SASEGT.

The count of this clone is one. J is TRBJ1-4 and V is TRBV18; D might be TRBD1 (5 bases). Trimming stripped 0 bases from V and 5 bases from J, with 10 bases between. This CDR3 region has 15 residues. Germline CDR1 reads KGHSH; CDR2 reads LQKENI. The CDR3 DNA reads TGTGCCAGCTCACCACCGGCGCAGGGAAATGAAAAACTGTTTTTT. The encoded protein is CASSPPAQGNEKLFF.

The chain links TRBV11-2 to TRBJ2-5; 8 positions agree with TRBD2. This CDR3 comprises 17 residues. The V segment lost 2 bases and the J segment 4 bases; nucleotides outside the gene matches: 12. CDR1 is SGHAT and CDR2 is FQNNGV in the germline V gene. CDR3 sequence: CASSLQRGSLEVETQYF. The CDR3 DNA sequence: TGTGCCAGCAGCTTACAGCGGGGGTCACTCGAGGTAGAGACCCAGTACTTC.

The DNA for the CDR3 is TGTGCCAGCAGTGAAGCGGAAACAGGGTATGCGGGCTATGGCTACACCTTC. Amino acids: CASSEAETGYAGYGYTF. The V gene is TRBV2, the J gene TRBJ1-2; D might be TRBD1 (6 bases). This CDR3 contains 17 residues. Germline CDR1 reads SNHLY; CDR2 reads FYNNEI. V was cut by 0 bases and J by 4 bases, with 18 bases left in between.

This chain joins TRBV2 and TRBJ2-7; 9 nucleotides match TRBD1. V lost 8 bases, J lost 1 base, and 0 bases stayed unmatched. The CDR3 is 12 residues long. CDR1 SNHLY and CDR2 FYNNEI come from the germline V gene. CDR3 residues: CASGTGSYEQYF. Written as DNA, the CDR3 is TGTGCCAGCGGGACAGGGTCCTACGAGCAGTACTTC.

This chain uses TRBV7-6 with TRBJ1-1, with D possibly TRBD1 on 6 matching bases. This CDR3 has 12 amino acids. Looked up from germline, CDR1 is SGHVS and CDR2 is FNYEAQ. V dropped 6 bases and J dropped 8 bases, with 13 bases sitting between them. CDR3 in amino acids: CASSYRGGEAFF. The DNA of the CDR3 is TGTGCCAGCAGTTATAGAGGGGGGGAAGCTTTCTTT.

V usage is TRBV7-3 and J usage is TRBJ2-1; 13 nucleotides match TRBD2. Germline CDR1 reads SGHTA; CDR2 reads FQGTGA. This CDR3 is 16 amino acids long. V lost 5 bases and J lost 8; bases outside the gene matches: 9. The DNA for the CDR3 is TGTGCCAGCAGCATCTCTACTAGCGGGGGGGCCTATGAGCAGTTCTTC. Translating gives CASSISTSGGAYEQFF.

This chain links TRBV15 with TRBJ2-3; tentative D call: TRBD2 (7 bases). Deletions cut 1 base from V and 6 bases from J, with 17 bases between. This CDR3 is built from 16 residues. Looked up from germline, CDR1 is LNHNV and CDR2 is YYDKDF (reference sequence). This CDR3 reads CATSRAGTGGKDTQYF. CDR3 coding DNA: TGTGCCACCAGCAGAGCCGGGACGGGGGGCAAGGATACGCAGTATTTT.

J is TRBJ2-3 and V is TRBV6-4, with TRBD2 as a possible D gene (5 bases). Per germline, CDR1 MRHNA and CDR2 SNTAGT. There are 15 residues in the CDR3. V lost 5 bases and J 4 bases, leaving 16 bases between the germline ends. The CDR3 sequence is CASSREAGRADTQYF. CDR3 DNA: TGTGCCAGCAGTCGTGAGGCCGGGCGGGCAGATACGCAGTATTTT.

A word on this clone: The germline gene is not matched at one end of the junction; a read error may be the cause. V is TRBV2 and J is TRBJ1-5; 7 positions agree with TRBD1. The CDR3 is 16 residues long. Germline V gene sequence: CDR1 SNHLY, CDR2 FYNNEI. CDR3 residues: CASSKADRNSNQPQHF. The CDR3 region has the DNA TGTGCCAGCAGTAAAGCGGACAGGAATAGCAATCAGCCCCAGCATTTT. Drawing the rest from reference TRBV2 and TRBJ1-5, the complete variable domain is EPEVTQTPSHQVTQMGQEVILRCVPISNHLYFYWYRQILGQKVEFLVSFYNNEISEKSEIFDDQFSVERPDGSNFTLKIRSTKLEDSAMYFCASSKADRNSNQPQHFGDGTRLSIL.

This clone is a singleton in its sample. V gene TRBV10-1 combines with J gene TRBJ2-7; D gene ambiguous. CDR3 length equals 14 residues. The germline V and J ends were trimmed by 3 bases and 1 base, with 10 bases remaining between them. Looked up from germline, CDR1 is WNHNN and CDR2 is SYGVQD (reference sequence). Here the CDR3 reads CASSEQPNSYEQYF. For the CDR3, the DNA is TGCGCCAGCAGTGAACAGCCGAATTCCTACGAGCAGTACTTC.

This chain connects TRBV27 to TRBJ2-5; a possible D gene is TRBD1 (5 bases). Germline lookup yields CDR1 MNHEY and CDR2 SMNVEV (reference sequence). The V gene lost 2 bases and the J gene lost 4 bases, with 11 bases spanning the gap. This CDR3 has 14 residues. The CDR3 nucleotides read TGTGCCAGCAGTTTAAGGCAGGGTGGAGAGACCCAGTACTTC. It encodes CASSLRQGGETQYF.

The J gene is TRBJ2-7, the V gene TRBV25-1; 9 positions agree with TRBD2. There are 16 residues in the CDR3. The germline V gene encodes CDR1 MGHDK and CDR2 SYGVNS. V dropped 3 bases and J dropped 0; count of bases not matched to a gene: 6. CDR3 DNA: TGTGCCAGCAGTGATCCCCTAGCGGGGAGCTCCTACGAGCAGTACTTC. Protein sequence: CASSDPLAGSSYEQYF.

V is TRBV7-6 and J is TRBJ2-2; D perhaps matches TRBD2 (6 bases). CDR1 and CDR2 (germline): SGHVS, FNYEAQ. Trimming removed 4 bases from V and 5 bases from J, with 17 bases in between. The CDR3 runs to 16 residues. The CDR3 nucleotides are TGTGCCAGCAGCTCCGCGGGTGGAGGGAGTACCGGGGAGCTGTTTTTT. It is translated as CASSSAGGGSTGELFF.

The rearrangement links TRBV5-1 to TRBJ1-2; 9 bases agree with TRBD1. The CDR3 length is 15 residues. CDR1 and CDR2 from the germline V gene are SGHRS and YFSETQ. V lost 2 bases to trimming and J lost 5 bases; unmatched junction nucleotides: 7. This CDR3 reads CASSLQGALGYGYTF. CDR3 coding DNA: TGCGCCAGCAGCTTACAGGGGGCGTTGGGATATGGCTACACCTTC.

The chain couples TRBV5-6 to TRBJ2-7; the D call may be TRBD1 or TRBD2 (5 bases each). Deletions cut 4 bases from V and 3 bases from J, with 23 bases between. CDR1 is SGHDT, CDR2 YYEEEE, per germline. The CDR3 totals 17 residues. In DNA, the CDR3 is TGTGCCAGCAGCCCGGGACCGCTACGAGTCCTTGACTACGAGCAGTACTTC. Its translation: CASSPGPLRVLDYEQYF.

V usage is TRBV7-3 and J usage is TRBJ2-1, with D tentatively TRBD2 (7 bases). Germline values: CDR1 SGHTA, CDR2 FQGTGA. V was pared by 5 bases and J by 4 bases, with 15 bases between. This CDR3 is 15 amino acids long. Here the CDR3 reads CASSPMGGGYNEQFF. The CDR3 DNA is TGTGCCAGCAGCCCCATGGGAGGGGGGTACAATGAGCAGTTCTTC. The variable domain in full, with the rest retrieved from reference TRBV7-3 and TRBJ2-1, is GAGVSQTPSNKVTEKGKYVELRCDPISGHTALYWYRQSLGQGPEFLIYFQGTGAADDSGLPNDRFFAVRPEGSVSTLKIQRTERGDSAVYLCASSPMGGGYNEQFFGPGTRLTVL.

The chain is built from TRBV7-2 and TRBJ2-3, with D perhaps matching TRBD1 or TRBD2 (6 bases each). The length of the CDR3 is 19 residues. Germline V gene data show CDR1 as SGHTA and CDR2 as FQGNSA. The V gene lost 6 bases and the J gene lost 3 bases, with 28 bases spanning the gap. The CDR3 loop reads CASRVGRGALGSETDTQYF. The CDR3 DNA sequence: TGTGCCAGCAGGGTGGGTAGGGGGGCGCTGGGGTCGGAGACAGATACGCAGTATTTT.

The chain links TRBV29-1 to TRBJ2-2; the D gene is possibly TRBD2 (5 bases). Germline loops: CDR1 SQVTM, CDR2 ANQGSEA. This CDR3 comprises 12 residues. V dropped 7 bases and J dropped 6 bases, with 12 bases sitting between them. CDR3 loop: CSAEGWAGELFF. The CDR3 DNA follows: TGCAGCGCCGAGGGTTGGGCCGGGGAGCTGTTTTTT.

This sequence joins TRBV7-6 and TRBJ2-3; 13 bases match TRBD2. Trimming cost V 5 bases and J 3 bases; bases outside gene matches: 5. The CDR3 runs to 16 residues. Germline assignment: CDR1 SGHVS and CDR2 FNYEAQ. The CDR3 region is CASSNRLAGGTDTQYF. CDR3 sequence (DNA): TGTGCCAGCAGCAACAGACTAGCGGGGGGTACAGATACGCAGTATTTT.